This T cell receptor (beta chain) was recovered during a study of shared clonotypes between healthy human individuals. Only in-frame clones appear in the TCRdb table, and some are missing; sequencing was by immunoSEQ multiplex PCR. The table lists roughly 1.5 million clones, 95% to 99% of them singletons. The specimen was naive CD4+ T cells sorted from blood. Subset given: CD45RA+ positively selected. The TCR comes from a man younger than 45 in good health.

CDR3 in amino acids: CASSKEQRDCTDTQYF. CDR3 in DNA: TGTGCCAGCAGCAAAGAACAGCGGGATTGCACAGATACGCAGTATTTT. This chain joins TRBV21-1 and TRBJ2-3; the DNA was not used to check the table's D call, TRBD2. TRBV21-1 is listed as a pseudogene. This CDR3 region has 16 residues.